The table lists the clone carrying this T cell receptor beta chain with a few counts. This sample is part of a study of blood T cell repertoires in COVID-19. Germline V lookup: CDR1 SQVTM, CDR2 ANQGSEA. V was cut by 5 bases and J by 2 bases, with 12 bases left in between. The CDR3 runs to 14 residues. Authors' analysis steps: Cell counts per sample came from amplifying reference gene primers. Profiling relied on immunoSEQ multiplex PCR, and the TCRdb table lists in-frame clones only, not all of them. The V and J calls and the clone size are those of that table, but D and trimming were determined from the DNA. This table holds fewer than 200,000 clones, under 90% found once.

The sample consisted of PBMCs or T cells enriched from blood (not recorded which). The source is a man over 45 who had recovered from COVID-19. The chain links TRBV29-1 to TRBJ2-2; D unclear. CDR3: CSVHLTANTGELFF. The CDR3, as DNA: TGCAGCGTTCACCTTACAGCTAACACCGGGGAGCTGTTTTTT.